This T cell receptor (beta chain) derives from a study of T-cell memory formation after mild COVID-19. This clonotype was observed a few times. One junction end disagrees with the germline gene, perhaps due to a read error. From the 5' RACE reads, TCRdb called clonotypes with MiXCR, one entry per CDR3 protein. The table lists 500,000 to 650,000 distinct CDR3 sequences, roughly 21% of them singletons. The CDR3 has 10 amino acids. Germline-derived CDR1 and CDR2 are SGHVT and SQSDAQ. The J gene is TRBJ1-2, the V gene TRBV7-4; TRBD1 might be the D (6 bases). Sequencing input: PBMCs or a T cell subset sorted from them (not recorded which). The receptor was derived from an adult woman who had mild COVID-19 (a few samples of this study predate the infection). Cell type and time point are not known. CDR3 region: CASSPWTANF. In nucleotides, the CDR3 is TGTGCCAGCAGCCCTTGGACAGCCAACTTC.